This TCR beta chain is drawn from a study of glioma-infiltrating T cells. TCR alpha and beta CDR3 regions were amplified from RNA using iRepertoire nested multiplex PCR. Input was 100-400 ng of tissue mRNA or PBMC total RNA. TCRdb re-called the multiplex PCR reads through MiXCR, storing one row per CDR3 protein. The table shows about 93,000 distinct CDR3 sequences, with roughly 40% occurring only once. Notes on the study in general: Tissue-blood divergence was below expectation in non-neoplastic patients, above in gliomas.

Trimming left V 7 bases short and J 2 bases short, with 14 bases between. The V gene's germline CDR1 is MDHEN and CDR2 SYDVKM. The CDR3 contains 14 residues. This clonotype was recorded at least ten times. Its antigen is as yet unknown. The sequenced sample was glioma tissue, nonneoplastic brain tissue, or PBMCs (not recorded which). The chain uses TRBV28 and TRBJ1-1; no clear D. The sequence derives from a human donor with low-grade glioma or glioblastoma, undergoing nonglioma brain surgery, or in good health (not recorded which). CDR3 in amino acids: CASKSQLSNTEAFF. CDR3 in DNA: TGTGCCAGCAAGAGTCAACTGTCCAACACTGAAGCTTTCTTT.